These T cell receptor beta chains were read from a single sample in a study of glioma-infiltrating T cells. TCRdb recomputed calls from the multiplex PCR reads with MiXCR, one row per CDR3 protein. The data show about 130,000 distinct CDR3 sequences, around 23% seen once. What was sequenced was glioma tissue, nonneoplastic brain tissue, or PBMCs (not recorded which). These receptors all come from a human donor with low-grade glioma or glioblastoma, undergoing nonglioma brain surgery, or in good health (not recorded which). CDR3s include the opening cysteine and the closing phenylalanine or tryptophan. Each record gives: D gene, J gene, clone size, V gene, CDR3 DNA, CDR3 protein. The D gene is left open where the match is weak. The listing skips clone size in some rows; elsewhere it reads once, few, many or a size class.

>-|TRBJ1-1|-|TRBV29-1
TGCAGCGTTGTTACGACGTTAACTGAAGCTTTCTTT
CSVVTTLTEAFF
>-|TRBJ2-1|many|TRBV27
TGTGCCAGCAGTTTATCGGGGTTTAGCTCCTACAATGAGCAGTTCTTC
CASSLSGFSSYNEQFF
>TRBD2|TRBJ2-3|-|TRBV7-2
TGTGCCAGCAGCTTGCGGGCGGTCGGGGGGTCTAGCACAGATACGCAGTATTTT
CASSLRAVGGSSTDTQYF
>-|TRBJ1-2|-|TRBV28
TGTGCCAGCAGTTCGTCCCGGACGGCCTATGGCTACACCTTC
CASSSSRTAYGYTF
>-|TRBJ1-1|-|TRBV4-2
TGTGCCGGCAGCCCCCTGGGGGGGGGCACTGAAGCTTTCTTT
CAGSPLGGGTEAFF
>-|TRBJ1-2|many|TRBV28
TGTGCCAGCAGCCCTTGGGGAGATACAGGGAAGGGAGGCTACACCTTC
CASSPWGDTGKGGYTF
>-|TRBJ1-3|many|TRBV20-1
TGCAGTGCTAGAGATTTAGGCAGGGGAAACACCATATATTTT
CSARDLGRGNTIYF
>-|TRBJ1-1|-|TRBV7-2
TGTGCCAGCAGCGCAAAGGGAACTTTGAACACTGAAGCTTTCTTT
CASSAKGTLNTEAFF
>-|TRBJ1-4|many|TRBV6-1
TGTGCCAGCTCGGGAACCGAAAAACTGTTTTTT
CASSGTEKLFF
>-|TRBJ1-2|few|TRBV25-1
TGTGCCAGCAGTGAATCTGGGGCGGGGGGCTACACCTTC
CASSESGAGGYTF
>TRBD1|TRBJ2-1|many|TRBV6-1
TGTGCCAGCAGCACGGACAGGGGTCGTTACAATGAGCAGTTCTTC
CASSTDRGRYNEQFF